Following are 23 T cell receptor beta chains from one sample sequenced in a study of identical twins. One entry per CDR3 protein, called by TCRdb with MiXCR from the 5' RACE reads. The data hold approximately 1.8 million distinct CDR3 sequences, with about 32% observed a single time. Sequencing was performed on cord blood. These receptors were taken from a newborn girl in good health.

This clonotype turned up a few times. The chain uses TRBV7-2 and TRBJ1-5, with D hard to call. Between the trimmed V and J ends, which lost 0 bases and 0 bases, there was a span of 9 bases. This CDR3 comprises 16 residues. In germline, CDR1 is SGHTA, CDR2 FQGNSA. CDR3 DNA: TGTGCCAGCAGCTTAGCGGCGGGATTTAGCAATCAGCCCCAGCATTTT. Protein: CASSLAAGFSNQPQHF.

The table lists this clonotype with a few counts. V usage is TRBV12-3 or TRBV12-4 and J usage is TRBJ2-2, with D unclear. This CDR3 has 14 residues. Trimming stripped 6 bases from V and 0 bases from J, with 8 bases between. CDR3 in DNA: TGTGCCAGCAGGCCGACCCCGAACACCGGGGAGCTGTTTTTT. Translation: CASRPTPNTGELFF.

V gene TRBV7-9 combines with J gene TRBJ1-2; TRBD1 matches at 11 bases. J lost 0 bases, V lost 6 bases, and 12 bases had no gene match. Germline lookup yields CDR1 SEHNR and CDR2 FQNEAQ (reference sequence). There are 18 residues in the CDR3. CDR3 DNA sequence: TGTGCCAGCAGTCTACCGGGACAGGGGGGCCCAGCTAACTATGGCTACACCTTC. This encodes CASSLPGQGGPANYGYTF.

This clonotype was seen only a few times. V is TRBV21-1 and J is TRBJ1-2; the table assigns TRBD1, which was not confirmed against the DNA. TRBV21-1 is described as a pseudogene. This CDR3 spans 15 amino acids. The CDR3 is CASSKFDRGTYGYTF. The CDR3 coding sequence is TGTGCCAGCAGCAAATTTGACAGGGGGACCTATGGCTACACCTTC.

The chain is built from TRBV7-9 and TRBJ1-2; D might be TRBD1 (6 bases). The CDR3 consists of 20 residues. Trimming took off 5 bases at V and 2 bases at J, with 30 bases between the two ends. From germline, CDR1 is SEHNR and CDR2 FQNEAQ (reference sequence). This CDR3 reads CASSRPLGTLGLVLNYGYTF. DNA of the CDR3: TGTGCCAGCAGCCGCCCCCTTGGGACATTAGGGTTGGTTTTGAACTATGGCTACACCTTC.

In its sample, this clonotype was seen a few times. The chain combines TRBV24-1 with TRBJ2-3; TRBD1 matches at 8 bases. The CDR3 is made up of 16 amino acids. The germline gives CDR1 KGHDR, CDR2 SFDVKD. After removal of 4 bases from V and 2 bases from J, the junction contained 7 bases not matched to a gene. DNA of the CDR3: TGTGCCACCAGTGACCCTGACAGGGGCCCCACAGATACGCAGTATTTT. Protein: CATSDPDRGPTDTQYF.

This clonotype was counted ten times or more. A single base separates this from a much larger clone, so it may be a read error. The chain is built from TRBV4-1 and TRBJ2-1, with no clear D. Germline V gene sequence: CDR1 MGHRA, CDR2 YSYEKL. The CDR3 is 11 residues long. In DNA form, the CDR3 reads TGTGCCAGCAGCCAAGGCAGTGAGCAGTTCTTC. Translated: CASSQGSEQFF.

This clonotype was seen a few times. The chain recombines TRBV5-1 with TRBJ1-1; D ambiguous. The CDR3 covers 13 residues. CDR1 is SGHRS and CDR2 is YFSETQ in the germline V gene. Between the trimmed V and J ends, which lost 0 bases and 3 bases, there was a span of 6 bases. Here the CDR3 DNA reads TGCGCCAGCAGCTTGGGGGCGCACACTGAAGCTTTCTTT. Its translation: CASSLGAHTEAFF.

The V gene is TRBV5-4, the J gene TRBJ2-3; possibly TRBD1 for D (6 bases). The germline V gene encodes CDR1 SGHNT and CDR2 YYREEE (reference sequence). The CDR3 covers 15 residues. V lost 5 bases to trimming and J lost 2 bases, with 15 bases between them. The CDR3 DNA sequence: TGTGCCAGCAGTCCCCGGGACACCAACACAGATACGCAGTATTTT. Its translation is CASSPRDTNTDTQYF.

The V call is TRBV6-5, the J call TRBJ2-1; 8 positions agree with TRBD1. Germline lookup yields CDR1 MNHEY and CDR2 SVGAGI. The V segment lost 5 bases and the J segment 7 bases; nucleotides outside the gene matches: 7. The CDR3 is 14 amino acids. DNA for the CDR3: TGTGCCAGCAGTCCAGGGGGCGATTTGAATGAGCAGTTCTTC. Amino acid sequence: CASSPGGDLNEQFF.

The chain has TRBV7-2 and TRBJ1-5, with D possibly matching TRBD1 (6 bases). V gave up 0 bases and J gave up 3 bases, with 12 bases separating them. The CDR3 runs 16 residues. In germline, CDR1 is SGHTA, CDR2 FQGNSA. The CDR3 nucleotides read TGTGCCAGCAGCTTAGCGATTGGACAGCCCAATCAGCCCCAGCATTTT. This gives the protein CASSLAIGQPNQPQHF.

This clonotype was counted only a few times. The genes are TRBV29-1 and TRBJ2-2; TRBD2 is a possible D gene (6 bases). V was pared by 3 bases and J by 1 base, with 12 bases between. The CDR3 sequence is 15 residues long. Per the germline V gene, CDR1 is SQVTM and CDR2 is ANQGSEA. In nucleotides, the CDR3 is TGCAGCGTTGATGCGGGGAGTGGGAACACCGGGGAGCTGTTTTTT. Protein product: CSVDAGSGNTGELFF.

DNA for the CDR3: TGCAGTGCCAAGCGGCCCAGCCATGAGCAGTTCTTC. Its translation is CSAKRPSHEQFF. This sequence joins TRBV20-1 and TRBJ2-1; D possibly corresponds to TRBD2 (5 bases). Germline V gene data show CDR1 as DFQATT and CDR2 as SNEGSKA (reference sequence). This CDR3 is 12 amino acids long. The V end lost 6 bases, the J end lost 8 bases, and 14 bases lay between the germline ends.

This clonotype was seen a few times. The rearrangement uses TRBV12-3 or TRBV12-4 and TRBJ2-1; TRBD2 aligns across 10 bases. The CDR3 loop spans 16 amino acids. Trimming took 2 bases from V and 8 from J; bases not matched to a gene: 9. The CDR3 loop reads CASSLHTSGIRDEQFF. DNA for the CDR3: TGTGCCAGCAGTTTACACACTAGCGGGATACGGGATGAGCAGTTCTTC.

A word on this clonotype: One end of the junction does not line up with germline, which may come from a read error. V usage is TRBV2 and J usage is TRBJ1-2; the D gene is possibly TRBD1 (5 bases). The CDR3 loop spans 14 amino acids. From germline, CDR1 is SNHLY and CDR2 FYNNEI. Here the CDR3 DNA reads TGTGCCAGCAGAACTGGGGCAGGGCGCTATGGCTGCACCTTC. Protein product: CASRTGAGRYGCTF.

This clonotype was seen at least ten times. This chain joins TRBV24-1 and TRBJ2-1, with TRBD2 matching over 14 bases. Germline V lookup: CDR1 KGHDR, CDR2 SFDVKD. The CDR3 contains 17 residues. Trimming removed 5 bases from V and 1 base from J; junction bases left unmatched: 3. The CDR3 DNA reads TGTGCCACCAGTGGTGGGACTAGCGGGAGTTCCTACAATGAGCAGTTCTTC. This encodes CATSGGTSGSSYNEQFF.

This clonotype was recorded a few times. The genes are TRBV15 and TRBJ2-1, with a weak D call TRBD1 (6 bases). The V and J ends lost 1 base and 3 bases respectively, with 13 bases between them. CDR3 length: 16 residues. CDR1 LNHNV and CDR2 YYDKDF come from the germline V gene (reference sequence). This chain's CDR3 is CATSRVPGVGYNEQFF. The CDR3 nucleotides are TGTGCCACCAGCAGAGTTCCAGGGGTAGGCTACAATGAGCAGTTCTTC.

Worth noting for this clonotype: This clone may be a read error of a much larger clone one base away. The chain has TRBV21-1 and TRBJ2-7; the table's D call, TRBD2, has no DNA check behind it. TRBV21-1 is labeled a pseudogene. This CDR3 contains 13 residues. The DNA for the CDR3 is TGTGCCAGCAGCAAAGGGACTAGCTACGAGCAGTACTTC. Protein sequence: CASSKGTSYEQYF.

The chain employs TRBV25-1 and TRBJ2-2; 7 nucleotides align to TRBD2. Unmatched junction bases numbered 13, after V lost 3 bases and J lost 6 bases. The CDR3 is made up of 17 amino acids. Germline CDR1 and CDR2: MGHDK and SYGVNS. The CDR3 reads CASSDQSGGDVPGELFF. As DNA, the CDR3 is TGTGCCAGCAGTGACCAAAGTGGGGGGGACGTCCCCGGGGAGCTGTTTTTT.

This clonotype has a handful of counts. This chain connects TRBV5-5 to TRBJ1-2; possibly TRBD1 for D (6 bases). CDR3 length: 13 residues. CDR1 is SGHKS, CDR2 YYEKEE, per germline (reference sequence). V gave up 4 bases and J gave up 4 bases, with 11 bases separating them. The chain's CDR3 is CASSIGQFYGYTF. The CDR3 region has the DNA TGTGCCAGCAGCATCGGACAGTTCTATGGCTACACCTTC.

This clonotype was detected only a few times. This sequence joins TRBV20-1 and TRBJ2-1; 13 nucleotides line up with TRBD2. The CDR3 length is 14 residues. The trim removed 4 bases at V and 12 bases at J, leaving 9 bases unmatched. The germline CDR1 and CDR2 sequences are DFQATT and SNEGSKA (reference sequence). For the CDR3, the DNA is TGCAGTGCTACCGTCGGGACTAGCGGGGTGTGGCAGTTCTTC. Its translation: CSATVGTSGVWQFF.

This clonotype has a count of ten or more. The genes are TRBV12-3 or TRBV12-4 and TRBJ1-2; no reliable D call. The CDR3 totals 16 residues. The V end was cut by 0 bases, the J end by 2 bases, with 13 bases between. The CDR3 DNA sequence: TGTGCCAGCAGTTTAGCGCCCGCAGGCCCCAACTATGGCTACACCTTC. The encoded protein is CASSLAPAGPNYGYTF.

For the CDR3, the DNA is TGTGCCAGCAACCAAAGACCCGACACTTATGGCTACACCTTC. It yields the protein CASNQRPDTYGYTF. The chain links TRBV28 to TRBJ1-2; D remains ambiguous. The length of the CDR3 is 14 residues. Trimming left V 7 bases short and J 5 bases short, with 17 bases between. Germline V gene lookup returns CDR1 MDHEN and CDR2 SYDVKM.